The clone carrying this T cell receptor beta chain was detected many times. The record originates from a study of regulatory T cells in long-lasting Graves disease. Study background: Over 5 years of antithyroid drugs plus positive TSH receptor antibodies defined persistent Graves' disease.

Construction of the TCR beta libraries employed iRepertoire HTBI primers in conjunction with Arm-PCR of CDR3 regions. TCRdb reprocessed the multiplex PCR reads with MiXCR, giving one entry per CDR3 protein. The repertoire holds fewer than 400,000 distinct CDR3 sequences, with around 20% as singletons. Germline V gives CDR1 SNHLY, CDR2 FYNNEI. The CDR3 is 13 amino acids. Trimming cost V 7 bases and J 11 bases; bases outside gene matches: 11. Noted time point: persistent/refractory GD, antithyroid drugs over 5 years with positive TRAb. PBMCs were the source of the RNA used for TCR sequencing. The sample consisted of peripheral blood mononuclear cells (PBMCs), taken when the disease was refractory, from a patient treated with antithyroid drugs. The genes are TRBV2 and TRBJ1-3; 7 nucleotides match TRBD1. The TCR sequence derives from a female donor with Graves disease. The CDR3 DNA reads TGTGCCAGCAAGAGGGACAGTTCCTCCCCCATATATTTT. This translates into CASKRDSSSPIYF.